Included here is one T cell receptor beta chain sequence, with context. Assay: immunoSEQ multiplex PCR; the TCRdb copy retains only in-frame clones and omits some. The sample has tens of thousands of clones; approximately 91% are singletons. These data are taken from a study of technical replicates of blood from a few donors. Trimming removed 1 base from V and 2 bases from J; junction bases left unmatched: 2. The CDR3 consists of 16 residues. Germline V CDR1 and CDR2: LNHDA, SQIVND (reference sequence). This clonotype was sampled from a human donor in good health. The genes are TRBV19 and TRBJ1-5; 10 positions agree with TRBD1. The sequenced sample consisted of T cells isolated from PBMCs. CDR3 sequence reads: CASSIGGTGGNQPQHF. The CDR3 DNA reads TGTGCCAGTAGTATAGGTGGGACAGGGGGCAATCAGCCCCAGCATTTT. Looking up the rest from reference TRBV19 and TRBJ1-5 gives the full variable domain: DGGITQSPKYLFRKEGQNVTLSCEQNLNHDAMYWYRQDPGQGLRLIYYSQIVNDFQKGDIAEGYSVSREKKESFPLTVTSAQKNPTAFYLCASSIGGTGGNQPQHFGDGTRLSIL.